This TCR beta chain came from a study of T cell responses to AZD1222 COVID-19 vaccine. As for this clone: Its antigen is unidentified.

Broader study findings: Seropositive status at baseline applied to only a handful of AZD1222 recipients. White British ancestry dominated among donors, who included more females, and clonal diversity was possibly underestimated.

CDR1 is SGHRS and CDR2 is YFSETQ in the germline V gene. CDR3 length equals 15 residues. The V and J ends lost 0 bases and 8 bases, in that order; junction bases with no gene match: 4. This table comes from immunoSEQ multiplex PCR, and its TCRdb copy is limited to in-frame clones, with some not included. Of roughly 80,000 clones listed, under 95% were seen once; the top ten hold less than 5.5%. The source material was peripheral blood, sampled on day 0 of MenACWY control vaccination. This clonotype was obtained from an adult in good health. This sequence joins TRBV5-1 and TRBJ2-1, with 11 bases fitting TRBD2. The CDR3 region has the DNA TGCGCCAGCAGCTTGGGACTAGCGGGGCCTGATGAGCAGTTCTTC. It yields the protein CASSLGLAGPDEQFF. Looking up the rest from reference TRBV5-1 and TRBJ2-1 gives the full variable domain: KAGVTQTPRYLIKTRGQQVTLSCSPISGHRSVSWYQQTPGQGLQFLFEYFSETQRNKGNFPGRFSGRQFSNSRSEMNVSTLELGDSALYLCASSLGLAGPDEQFFGPGTRLTVL.